These 5 T cell receptor beta chains were sequenced from one sample in a study of siplizumab effects on memory and regulatory T cells. Some clones are missing from TCRdb's copy, which holds only in-frame ones; the method was immunoSEQ multiplex PCR. The table has some 100,000 clones, 94% seen once. Sequenced sample: Tregs sorted from blood. These receptors were obtained from a human donor in good health.

The chain couples TRBV5-5 to TRBJ1-1, with no clear D. The germline V gene has CDR1 SGHKS and CDR2 YYEKEE (reference sequence). This CDR3 has 14 amino acids. Trimming removed 4 bases at V and 2 bases at J, with 12 bases between. For the CDR3, the DNA is TGTGCCAGCAGCCGAGAATTATTAAACACTGAAGCTTTCTTT. It specifies CASSRELLNTEAFF.

The chain joins TRBV9 to TRBJ2-1; D may be TRBD1 (6 bases). Germline V gene lookup returns CDR1 SGDLS and CDR2 YYNGEE. This CDR3 contains 15 residues. V lost 3 bases and J lost 8, with 18 bases in between. Written as DNA, the CDR3 is TGTGCCAGCAGCGGCCGGGATAGGGGGTTCCATGAGCAGTTCTTC. Its translation: CASSGRDRGFHEQFF.

This chain joins TRBV10-3 and TRBJ2-5, with no clear D. There are 11 residues in the CDR3. Looked up from germline, CDR1 is ENHRY and CDR2 is SYGVKD. V shed 9 bases and J shed 5 bases, with 10 bases lying between them. This CDR3 is CAIHDGETQYF. In DNA form, the CDR3 reads TGTGCCATTCACGATGGGGAGACCCAGTACTTC.

The chain combines TRBV19 with TRBJ2-6; D remains ambiguous. The germline V and J ends were trimmed by 5 bases and 0 bases, with 20 bases remaining between them. There are 19 residues in the CDR3. Germline V gene sequence: CDR1 LNHDA, CDR2 SQIVND (reference sequence). Here the CDR3 reads CASSFKGPNIYSGANVLTF. The CDR3 DNA reads as TGTGCCAGTAGTTTCAAAGGACCGAATATCTACTCTGGGGCCAACGTCCTGACTTTC.

The chain couples TRBV27 to TRBJ1-1, with 9 nucleotides matching TRBD1. V lost 5 bases and J lost 0; bases outside the gene matches: 1. The CDR3 consists of 14 residues. Germline V gene lookup returns CDR1 MNHEY and CDR2 SMNVEV (reference sequence). CDR3 protein: CASSRDRVNTEAFF. The CDR3 region has the DNA TGTGCCAGCAGTAGGGACAGGGTGAACACTGAAGCTTTCTTT.